This TCR beta chain was sequenced in a study of OX40 agonist ivuxolimab in advanced cancers. The wider study: A mean age of roughly 62 years, range about 20 to 85, was recorded, and 82.7% were male.

Germline lookup yields CDR1 MNHEY and CDR2 SVGAGI. The CDR3 spans 13 residues. Deletions cut 1 base from V and 8 bases from J, with 11 bases between. Generated by immunoSEQ multiplex PCR, the TCRdb table keeps only in-frame clones and is missing some. The table records tens of thousands of clones, about 93% of them present only once. The chain couples TRBV6-5 to TRBJ1-2; no definite D call. The receptor comes from an adult with an advanced solid tumor such as melanoma, head and neck, liver or kidney cancer. Sequences were derived from CD4+ or CD8+ T cells sorted from blood, sampled in a trial of the OX40 agonist ivuxolimab. The CDR3 is CASSYYKDSGYTF. CDR3 coding DNA: TGTGCCAGCAGTTACTACAAGGACTCAGGCTACACCTTC.